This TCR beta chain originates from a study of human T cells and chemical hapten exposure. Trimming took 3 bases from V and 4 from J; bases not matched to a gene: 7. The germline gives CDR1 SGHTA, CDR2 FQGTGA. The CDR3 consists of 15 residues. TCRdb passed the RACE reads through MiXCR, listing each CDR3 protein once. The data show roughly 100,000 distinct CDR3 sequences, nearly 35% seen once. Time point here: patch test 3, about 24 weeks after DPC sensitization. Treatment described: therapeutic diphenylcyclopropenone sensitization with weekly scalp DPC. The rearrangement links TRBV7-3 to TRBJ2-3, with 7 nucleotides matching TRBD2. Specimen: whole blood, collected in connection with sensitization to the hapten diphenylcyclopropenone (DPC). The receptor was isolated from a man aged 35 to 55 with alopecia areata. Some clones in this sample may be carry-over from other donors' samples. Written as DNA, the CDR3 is TGTGCCAGCAGCTTCCGGGGAGGGCGGTCAGATACGCAGTATTTT. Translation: CASSFRGGRSDTQYF.